These 30 T cell receptor beta chains originate from one sample sequenced in a study of molecular identifiers for immune sequencing clone quantification (dated by TCRdb to the late 2010s). The library was made by PCR. The sequencer listed for this sample is Illumina MiSeq. Using fastp at Q25 and MiXCR, TCRdb reprocessed the public reads and kept productive beta chains. For every CDR3 protein sequence, its rows merge into one entry that carries the most common genes and DNA. The sample includes 15,000 to 20,000 distinct CDR3 sequences, with about a fifth observed a single time. The top ten constitute about 6.4% of the sample. Sequencing was performed on naive CD8+ T cells from blood, with Jurkat cell RNA spiked in. The cell subset or site label for this specimen denotes: FACS-sorted CD8+CD4-CCR7+CD45RA+ naive T cells. All receptors come from a human donor in good health. Some libraries in this study had Jurkat cell RNA spiked in.

Ten or more counts support this clonotype. This chain connects TRBV29-1 to TRBJ1-3; D unresolved. Deletions cut 5 bases from V and 0 bases from J, with 5 bases between. CDR3 size: 12 residues. The germline V gene encodes CDR1 SQVTM and CDR2 ANQGSEA. CDR3 sequence: CSVLTSGNTIYF. Here the CDR3 DNA reads TGCAGCGTTCTCACCTCTGGAAACACCATATATTTT.

This chain joins TRBV9 and TRBJ2-5; D gene uncertain. The CDR3 extends over 15 amino acids. The V end was cut by 5 bases, the J end by 4 bases, with 18 bases between. Germline V gene data show CDR1 as SGDLS and CDR2 as YYNGEE. The CDR3 is CASSAEGIPLETQYF. Written as DNA, the CDR3 is TGTGCCAGCAGTGCCGAAGGGATCCCATTAGAGACCCAGTACTTC.

The rearrangement links TRBV5-1 to TRBJ2-1; 7 nucleotides align to TRBD2. The CDR3 contains 14 residues. Germline V gives CDR1 SGHRS, CDR2 YFSETQ. J lost 7 bases, V lost 7 bases, and 11 bases had no gene match. The CDR3 loop reads CASGSSGHGNEQFF. The CDR3 DNA sequence: TGCGCCAGCGGATCTAGCGGACACGGGAATGAGCAGTTCTTC.

There are many counts of this clonotype. The genes are TRBV7-2 and TRBJ2-7; the D gene is possibly TRBD1 (5 bases). Germline V gene data show CDR1 as SGHTA and CDR2 as FQGNSA. Trimming removed 5 bases from V and 0 bases from J, with 11 bases in between. The CDR3 consists of 14 residues. CDR3 in amino acids: CASSPTGISYEQYF. Written as DNA, the CDR3 is TGTGCCAGCAGCCCAACAGGAATCTCCTACGAGCAGTACTTC.

This clonotype was seen a single time. This chain joins TRBV28 and TRBJ2-3; weak D call: TRBD1 (6 bases). The CDR3 covers 19 residues. Germline V gene data show CDR1 as MDHEN and CDR2 as SYDVKM. Trimming took off 5 bases at V and 1 base at J, with 25 bases between the two ends. The CDR3: CASSPRGGAYGAGTDTQYF. DNA of the CDR3: TGTGCCAGCAGTCCGAGAGGGGGAGCCTATGGAGCGGGCACAGATACGCAGTATTTT.

This clonotype rates as medium-sized. The CDR3 loop is CASSAGQGAYEQYF. The CDR3 coding sequence is TGTGCCAGCAGTGCTGGACAGGGGGCCTACGAGCAGTACTTC. The rearrangement joins TRBV5-5 to TRBJ2-7; 10 bases map to TRBD1. Germline V gene data show CDR1 as SGHKS and CDR2 as YYEKEE (reference sequence). The trim removed 5 bases at V and 2 bases at J, leaving 4 bases unmatched. The CDR3 has 14 residues.

This clonotype was recorded many times. The chain has TRBV28 and TRBJ2-7, with 11 bases matching TRBD2. The germline V gene encodes CDR1 MDHEN and CDR2 SYDVKM. V was clipped by 3 bases and J by 9 bases; unmatched bases: 10. The CDR3 runs 15 residues. This CDR3 is CASSFSSGRARGQYF. DNA of the CDR3: TGTGCCAGCAGTTTTAGTAGCGGGAGGGCCAGGGGGCAGTACTTC.

About this clonotype: A much larger clonotype is one base distant, so this may be a read error. The chain has TRBV6-2 or TRBV6-3 and TRBJ2-7; D gene unclear. Germline CDR1 is MNHEY and CDR2 is SVGEGT. The CDR3 spans 13 residues. Here the CDR3 DNA reads TGTGCCAGCACGGGCGCTCCTGCATACGAGCGGTACTTC. Translating gives CASTGAPAYERYF.

This chain connects TRBV6-5 to TRBJ2-7; D possibly corresponds to TRBD1 (5 bases). Per the germline V gene, CDR1 is MNHEY and CDR2 is SVGAGI. The CDR3 runs 16 residues. The V gene lost 0 bases and the J gene lost 5 bases, with 17 bases spanning the gap. CDR3 sequence (DNA): TGTGCCAGCAGTTACTCTCTCCAGGGTACGGCCCACGAGCAGTACTTC. Encoded protein: CASSYSLQGTAHEQYF.

This clonotype came up many times. V is TRBV5-1 and J is TRBJ2-1, with D possibly being TRBD2 (6 bases). CDR1 is SGHRS and CDR2 is YFSETQ in the germline V gene. The V end was cut by 5 bases, the J end by 8 bases, with 17 bases between. The CDR3 totals 14 residues. The CDR3 DNA sequence: TGCGCCAGCAGGTGGACTGGGGAGGTAGATGAGCAGTTCTTC. This translates into CASRWTGEVDEQFF.

This clonotype appeared many times. The chain joins TRBV6-2 or TRBV6-3 to TRBJ2-1; 7 bases match TRBD2. The germline CDR1 and CDR2 sequences are MNHEY and SVGEGT. V lost 10 bases to trimming and J lost 4 bases; unmatched junction nucleotides: 10. The CDR3 totals 14 residues. The CDR3, as DNA: TGTGCCACGACGGAGCGGGAACCATACAATGAGCAGTTCTTC. Its translation is CATTEREPYNEQFF.

Points on this clonotype: A much larger clone differs by one base, so this may be a read error. The chain recombines TRBV14 with TRBJ2-4, with 11 bases that match TRBD2. The germline V gene has CDR1 SGHDN and CDR2 FVKESK. The CDR3 contains 14 residues. CDR3 protein: CTSRKLAGENIQYF. The CDR3 coding sequence is TGTACCAGCAGGAAACTAGCGGGAGAAAACATTCAGTACTTC.

This clonotype was recorded at least ten times. The genes are TRBV29-1 and TRBJ2-2; D ambiguous. The germline V and J ends were trimmed by 3 bases and 1 base, with 6 bases remaining between them. Germline assignment: CDR1 SQVTM and CDR2 ANQGSEA. The CDR3 has 13 residues. CDR3 coding DNA: TGCAGCGTTGAGGACGAGAACACCGGGGAGCTGTTTTTT. Encoded protein: CSVEDENTGELFF.

At least ten counts were recorded for this clonotype. The rearrangement joins TRBV2 to TRBJ1-5, with 7 bases matching TRBD1. Germline V gene sequence: CDR1 SNHLY, CDR2 FYNNEI. With V trimmed by 0 bases and J by 6 bases, 14 bases remained unmatched. This CDR3 comprises 18 residues. CDR3 sequence reads: CASSEAPFIGTEVQPQHF. DNA of the CDR3: TGTGCCAGCAGTGAAGCCCCCTTTATCGGGACAGAAGTTCAGCCCCAGCATTTT.

This clonotype was seen many times. The chain joins TRBV16 to TRBJ2-1; tentatively, D is TRBD2 (5 bases). V lost 2 bases and J 7 bases, leaving 15 bases between the germline ends. Germline V gene lookup returns CDR1 KGHSY and CDR2 FQNENV. The CDR3 sequence is 15 residues long. The CDR3 reads CASSQGLASQNEQFF. CDR3 in DNA: TGTGCCAGCAGCCAAGGCCTAGCTTCGCAAAATGAGCAGTTCTTC.

CDR3 coding DNA: TGTGCCAGCAGGGGACTAGCGGGTTACAATGAGCAGTTCTTC. This encodes CASRGLAGYNEQFF. The V call is TRBV28, the J call TRBJ2-1, with 12 bases that match TRBD2. Germline values: CDR1 MDHEN, CDR2 SYDVKM. CDR3 length: 14 residues. J gave up 4 bases and V 6 bases, and 1 base lay outside the gene matches.

J is TRBJ2-7 and V is TRBV9; D possibly corresponds to TRBD2 (6 bases). The V gene's germline CDR1 is SGDLS and CDR2 YYNGEE. The CDR3 spans 13 residues. Trimming left V 5 bases short and J 1 base short, with 10 bases between. In DNA form, the CDR3 reads TGTGCCAGCAGTGGAGGGGATTCCTACGAGCAGTACTTC. Translated, it gives CASSGGDSYEQYF.

This clonotype has only a few counts. The chain joins TRBV27 to TRBJ2-5; 8 bases align to TRBD2. The CDR3 consists of 16 residues. Germline V CDR1 and CDR2: MNHEY, SMNVEV (reference sequence). Trimming cost V 5 bases and J 4 bases; bases outside gene matches: 12. CDR3 region: CASSRARVAGTETQYF. The CDR3 DNA is TGTGCCAGCAGTCGTGCTCGAGTAGCGGGAACAGAGACCCAGTACTTC.

In its sample, this clonotype was seen a few times. This sequence may be a read error, since a much larger clone differs from it by one base. The chain employs TRBV27 and TRBJ2-7, with a possible D match to TRBD2 (5 bases). The germline V gene has CDR1 MNHEY and CDR2 SMNVEV (reference sequence). Trimming cost V 0 bases and J 9 bases, with 15 bases left between them. The CDR3 is 14 amino acids. CDR3 region: CASSLSRAVDGQYF. As DNA, the CDR3 is TGTGCCAGCAGTTTATCGAGGGCGGTTGACGGGCAGTACTTC.

This chain connects TRBV7-9 to TRBJ2-3; maybe TRBD2 (6 bases). This CDR3 has 12 amino acids. Germline V gene sequence: CDR1 SEHNR, CDR2 FQNEAQ (reference sequence). Trimming removed 5 bases at V and 6 bases at J, with 9 bases between. CDR3 protein: CASSTGRDTQYF. The CDR3, as DNA: TGTGCCAGCAGCACGGGGAGGGATACGCAGTATTTT. Drawing the rest from reference TRBV7-9 and TRBJ2-3, the complete variable domain is DTGVSQNPRHKITKRGQNVTFRCDPISEHNRLYWYRQTLGQGPEFLTYFQNEAQLEKSRLLSDRFSAERPKGSFSTLEIQRTEQGDSAMYLCASSTGRDTQYFGPGTRLTVL.

With respect to this clonotype: At one boundary the junction diverges from the germline segment, which might be a read error. V and J are TRBV7-8 and TRBJ2-1, with 10 bases fitting TRBD2. CDR1 and CDR2 from the germline V gene are SGHVS and FQNEAQ. CDR3 length: 17 amino acids. The CDR3 protein is CASNLDGWASGSNEQFF. The CDR3 DNA follows: TGTGCCAGCAACTTAGATGGTTGGGCTAGCGGGAGCAATGAGCAGTTCTTC.

The chain combines TRBV4-3 with TRBJ2-7; 11 bases align to TRBD2. J gave up 3 bases and V 4 bases, and 5 bases lay outside the gene matches. The CDR3 contains 15 residues. Germline-derived CDR1 and CDR2 are LGHNA and YSLEER. CDR3 in amino acids: CASSRVTSGVYEQYF. CDR3 in DNA: TGCGCCAGCAGCCGGGTGACTAGCGGGGTCTACGAGCAGTACTTC.

This clonotype was detected many times. The chain employs TRBV9 and TRBJ2-1; maybe TRBD1 (5 bases). V lost 0 bases, J lost 5 bases, and 6 bases lay in between. Germline-derived CDR1 and CDR2 are SGDLS and YYNGEE. The CDR3 loop spans 13 amino acids. CDR3 loop: CASSVEGNNEQFF. In nucleotides, the CDR3 is TGTGCCAGCAGCGTAGAGGGGAACAATGAGCAGTTCTTC.

There are many counts of this clonotype. The CDR3 nucleotides read TGTGCCAGCAGTTTATATAGCGGGGGGAATGAGCAGTTCTTC. Its protein is CASSLYSGGNEQFF. The rearrangement joins TRBV6-5 to TRBJ2-1, with TRBD2 matching over 10 bases. Per the germline V gene, CDR1 is MNHEY and CDR2 is SVGAGI. The CDR3 sequence is 14 residues long. The V segment lost 4 bases and the J segment 7 bases; nucleotides outside the gene matches: 4.

The chain recombines TRBV29-1 with TRBJ2-7; TRBD2 agrees at 10 bases. This CDR3 region has 17 residues. Losses at the gene ends were 1 base for V and 7 bases for J; bases not matched to a gene: 16. Germline V gene sequence: CDR1 SQVTM, CDR2 ANQGSEA. For the CDR3, the DNA is TGCAGCGTTGAAGGCATGGGGACTAGCGTAAATGTTGGGGAGCAGTACTTC. Translated, it gives CSVEGMGTSVNVGEQYF.

The rearrangement joins TRBV11-2 to TRBJ2-5; no definite D call. The germline CDR1 and CDR2 sequences are SGHAT and FQNNGV. Trimming cost V 9 bases and J 10 bases, with 15 bases left between them. CDR3 length: 11 residues. The CDR3 nucleotides are TGTGCCAGTCAAGGAGCCGGCAGCCAGTACTTC. Protein: CASQGAGSQYF. The whole variable domain, filled in from reference TRBV11-2 and TRBJ2-5, reads EAGVAQSPRYKIIEKRQSVAFWCNPISGHATLYWYQQILGQGPKLLIQFQNNGVVDDSQLPKDRFSAERLKGVDSTLKIQPAKLEDSAVYLCASQGAGSQYFGPGTRLLVL.

In this sample, this clonotype turned up many times. The V and J genes are TRBV7-9 and TRBJ2-3, with a weak D call TRBD2 (5 bases). This CDR3 has 12 amino acids. The germline gives CDR1 SEHNR, CDR2 FQNEAQ (reference sequence). Trimming stripped 7 bases from V and 4 bases from J, with 9 bases between. This chain's CDR3 is CASTPGSDTQYF. Here the CDR3 DNA reads TGTGCCAGCACCCCGGGGTCAGATACGCAGTATTTT.

This clonotype was picked up many times. The CDR3 protein is CASSQGAYQETQYF. As DNA, the CDR3 is TGTGCCAGCAGCCAGGGGGCCTACCAAGAGACCCAGTACTTC. This chain connects TRBV7-9 to TRBJ2-5; 8 bases agree with TRBD1. Germline V gives CDR1 SEHNR, CDR2 FQNEAQ (reference sequence). V lost 5 bases and J lost 0; bases outside the gene matches: 2. The CDR3 loop spans 14 amino acids.

The table lists this clonotype with many counts. The genes are TRBV5-6 and TRBJ2-2; D remains unclear. CDR1 and CDR2 from the germline V gene are SGHDT and YYEEEE. The germline V and J ends were trimmed by 3 bases and 5 bases, with 5 bases remaining between them. The CDR3 spans 12 residues. CDR3 coding DNA: TGTGCCAGCAGCTCGGGTACCGGGGAGCTGTTTTTT. It specifies CASSSGTGELFF. Full variable domain (missing parts from reference TRBV5-6 and TRBJ2-2): DAGVTQSPTHLIKTRGQQVTLRCSPKSGHDTVSWYQQALGQGPQFIFQYYEEEERQRGNFPDRFSGHQFPNYSSELNVNALLLGDSALYLCASSSGTGELFFGEGSRLTVL.

This clonotype has at least ten counts. The chain recombines TRBV13 with TRBJ2-5; 8 nucleotides align to TRBD2. The CDR3 covers 15 residues. The germline CDR1 and CDR2 sequences are PRHDT and FYEKMQ (reference sequence). V trimming: 5 bases; J trimming: 3 bases; junction bases outside the gene matches: 8. The CDR3 protein is CASSTPSGWKETQYF. CDR3 DNA sequence: TGTGCCAGCAGCACGCCTAGCGGGTGGAAAGAGACCCAGTACTTC.